The 6 T cell receptor beta chains reported below all come from one sample, sequenced in a study of shared clonotypes between healthy human individuals. Assay: immunoSEQ multiplex PCR; the TCRdb copy retains only in-frame clones and omits some. Here the sample spans hundreds of thousands of clones, approximately 74% being singletons. Sequenced sample: memory CD4+ T cells sorted from blood. Documented subset: CD45RA-negative fraction. All receptors come from a woman in her 30s in good health.

This clone was picked up one time. The CDR3 spells CASSRDRGFSEAFF. CDR3 nucleotide sequence: TGTGCCAGCAGCCGTGACAGGGGGTTCTCTGAAGCTTTCTTT. The rearrangement uses TRBV6-5 and TRBJ1-1; the match to TRBD1 covers 9 bases. With V trimmed by 6 bases and J by 6 bases, 8 bases remained unmatched. This CDR3 has 14 residues. Germline loops: CDR1 MNHEY, CDR2 SVGAGI.

Comments on this clone: The same CDR3 can be traced to other DNA sequences in this sample. This chain connects TRBV5-1 to TRBJ2-1; 8 nucleotides agree with TRBD2. Germline values: CDR1 SGHRS, CDR2 YFSETQ. The CDR3 is 15 residues long. The V gene end was trimmed by 1 base and the J gene end by 4 bases; junction bases not matched to a gene: 4. CDR3 residues: CASSLSSGGYNEQFF. CDR3 DNA: TGCGCCAGCAGCTTGAGTTCGGGAGGGTACAATGAGCAGTTCTTC.

This clone occurred once. V gene TRBV15 combines with J gene TRBJ1-4; D gene uncertain. CDR1 is LNHNV and CDR2 is YYDKDF in the germline V gene (reference sequence). The germline V and J ends were trimmed by 1 base and 8 bases, with 11 bases remaining between them. The CDR3 length is 14 residues. CDR3 nucleotides: TGTGCCACCAGCAGAGCAACATTGTTGGAAAAACTGTTTTTT. It translates to CATSRATLLEKLFF.

CDR3 coding DNA: TGTGCCAGCAGTGAAGACAGCTCTGGAAACACCATATATTTT. This gives the protein CASSEDSSGNTIYF. This chain uses TRBV2 with TRBJ1-3; D call uncertain. Germline V CDR1 and CDR2: SNHLY, FYNNEI. The length of the CDR3 is 14 residues. Trimming cost V 1 base and J 0 bases, with 4 bases left between them.

This clone was picked up a small number of times. The V and J genes are TRBV19 and TRBJ1-3; weak D call: TRBD1 (5 bases). This CDR3 contains 15 residues. Germline CDR1 and CDR2: LNHDA and SQIVND (reference sequence). Trimming removed 2 bases at V and 7 bases at J, with 15 bases between. As DNA, the CDR3 is TGTGCCAGTAGTATACCCGGGACGGCCTCGAACACCATATATTTT. It specifies CASSIPGTASNTIYF.

On this clone: The same CDR3 also results from other DNA sequences found in this sample. This rearrangement joins TRBV30 to TRBJ2-7; TRBD1 might be the D (6 bases). This CDR3 is 13 amino acids long. V lost 0 bases and J lost 6, with 12 bases in between. From germline, CDR1 is GTSNPN and CDR2 SVGIG (reference sequence). CDR3: CAWSVLLRGEQYF. In DNA form, the CDR3 reads TGTGCCTGGAGTGTACTTCTCAGGGGCGAGCAGTACTTC.